The 2 T cell receptor beta chains given below trace back to one sample, sequenced in a study of cytomegalovirus exposure and HLA in healthy donors. The method was immunoSEQ multiplex PCR; TCRdb's version includes in-frame clones alone and lacks a portion of them. The data show approximately 270,000 clones, roughly 84% seen once. Material for sequencing was PBMCs. The receptors here all came from a man aged 18-30 years in good health and CMV-seropositive.

This rearrangement joins TRBV30 to TRBJ1-3; D might be TRBD1 (6 bases). CDR1 is GTSNPN and CDR2 is SVGIG in the germline V gene (reference sequence). The CDR3 is made up of 14 amino acids. Trimming took 1 base from V and 4 from J, leaving 11 bases between them. DNA of the CDR3: TGTGCCTGGAGTGAGGGGGGCGCCGGAAACACCATATATTTT. This sequence encodes CAWSEGGAGNTIYF.

This clone turned up a few times. The chain employs TRBV6-5 and TRBJ1-2, with TRBD1 as a possible D gene (6 bases). The CDR3 contains 12 residues. Trimming took off 6 bases at V and 7 bases at J, with 12 bases between the two ends. Germline CDR1 and CDR2: MNHEY and SVGAGI. CDR3 loop: CASRQGRTGYTF. The CDR3 DNA follows: TGTGCCAGCAGACAGGGAAGGACTGGCTACACCTTC.